Listed here are 2 T cell receptor beta chains from one sample, sequenced in a study of HIV-infected patients and healthy controls. In TCRdb, the 5' RACE reads were re-called with MiXCR into one record per CDR3 protein. Of about 63,000 distinct CDR3 sequences in the sample, roughly a sixth are singletons; the top ten hold approximately 5%. The sample consisted of CD4+ T cells from blood. These receptors all stem from a human donor in good health.

The rearrangement uses TRBV18 and TRBJ2-5; D is unresolved. V was pared by 2 bases and J by 3 bases, with 16 bases between. The CDR3 runs to 16 residues. The germline CDR1 and CDR2 sequences are KGHSH and LQKENI. The CDR3 bases are TGTGCCAGCTCACCAAGGCAGCCTGGCTCCAAAGAGACCCAGTACTTC. Residues: CASSPRQPGSKETQYF.

A few counts support this clonotype. The V and J genes are TRBV20-1 and TRBJ1-5; weak D call: TRBD1 (6 bases). Germline V gene data show CDR1 as DFQATT and CDR2 as SNEGSKA (reference sequence). The CDR3 length is 15 residues. The V gene lost 2 bases and the J gene lost 6 bases, with 17 bases spanning the gap. Here the CDR3 reads CSARNRAGGGQPQHF. DNA for the CDR3: TGCAGTGCTAGAAACAGGGCGGGGGGTGGTCAGCCCCAGCATTTT.